The sequence of this T cell receptor beta chain was determined in a study of blood T cell repertoires in COVID-19. In the original analysis: Nucleated cell counts were estimated from reference gene primer amplification. Repertoires were generated with immunoSEQ multiplex PCR, while TCRdb's copy carries only in-frame clones and drops some. That table supplies the V and J calls and clone size; D and trimming were determined from the DNA. Here the sample spans under 300,000 clones, approximately 80% being singletons. This CDR3 spans 15 amino acids. CDR1 is LNHDA, CDR2 SQIVND, per germline (reference sequence). The V and J ends lost 7 bases and 3 bases, in that order; junction bases with no gene match: 9.

The rearrangement joins TRBV19 to TRBJ1-3; 7 bases map to TRBD1. The receptor was derived from an elderly woman with active or convalescent COVID-19. Sequenced material: peripheral blood. In nucleotides, the CDR3 is TGTGCCAGTAATCATAGAGGGGGCCTTGGAAACACCATATATTTT. Amino acid sequence: CASNHRGGLGNTIYF.